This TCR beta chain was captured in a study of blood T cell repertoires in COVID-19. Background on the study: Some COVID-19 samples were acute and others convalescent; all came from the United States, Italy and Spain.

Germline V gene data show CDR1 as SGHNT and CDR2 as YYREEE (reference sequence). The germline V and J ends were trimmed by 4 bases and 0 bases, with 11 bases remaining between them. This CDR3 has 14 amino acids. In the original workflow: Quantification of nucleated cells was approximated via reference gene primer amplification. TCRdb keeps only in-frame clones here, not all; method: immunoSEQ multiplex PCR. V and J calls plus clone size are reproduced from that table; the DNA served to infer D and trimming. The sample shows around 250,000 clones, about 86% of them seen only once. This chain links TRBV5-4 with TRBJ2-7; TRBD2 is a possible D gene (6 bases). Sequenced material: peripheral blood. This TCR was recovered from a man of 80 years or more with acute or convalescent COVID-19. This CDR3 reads CASSLRDSSYEQYF. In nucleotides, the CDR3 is TGTGCCAGCAGCCTCCGGGACTCCTCCTACGAGCAGTACTTC.